This TCR beta chain emerged from a study of identical twins. There are a few counts of this clonotype. Its antigen is not known. This CDR3 contains 13 residues. Germline-derived CDR1 and CDR2 are MGHDK and SYGVNS. The V segment lost 8 bases and the J segment 3 bases; nucleotides outside the gene matches: 4. Points from the study as a whole: Findings depended on cross-sectional statistics rather than tracking the same donors.

Template switching supplied a universal primer site; unique molecular identifiers were carried on the cDNA. One entry per CDR3 protein results from TCRdb running MiXCR on the 5' RACE reads. There are 450,000 or so distinct CDR3 sequences in the sample; 24% occur only once, and about 2.9% lies in the top ten. Separately, the same data were catalogued under a study of T cells expressing NK-cell markers. According to that study: Sequencing covered eight donors, seven HCMV-seropositive and one seronegative. NKG2C+ dominant clonotype frequencies in six donors were about 1.0-8% of CD8+ T cells.

The chain uses TRBV25-1 and TRBJ1-3, with 7 positions matching TRBD1. The clonotype originates from a woman aged 18-35 years in good health. The sequencing sample was made of CD4+ T cells sorted from blood. As DNA, the CDR3 is TGTGCCAGCGGGGGACAGCTTGGAAACACCATATATTTT. Encoded protein: CASGGQLGNTIYF.